Shown below are 30 T cell receptor beta chains from a single sample sequenced in a study of blood T cells in healthy people across ages (dated by TCRdb to about 2015). Library preparation used 5' RACE. Instrument on record: Illumina HiSeq 2500. The second PCR ran for about 6 to 12 cycles and used a J-beta primer mix along with a sample-barcoded 5' primer. TCRdb applied fastp at Q25 and MiXCR to the public reads, then kept only in-frame beta chains. When rows share a CDR3 protein, they turn into one entry using the most common DNA and genes. The sample table holds 650,000 to 950,000 distinct CDR3 sequences, of which more than 40% were seen once. Of the sample, 15% to 25% is held by the ten largest clones. Sequencing was performed on blood. All receptors come from a man in his fifties or sixties in good health.

This chain joins TRBV4-1 and TRBJ2-1; D perhaps matches TRBD2 (6 bases). This CDR3 comprises 17 residues. Germline CDR1 is MGHRA and CDR2 is YSYEKL. V was shortened by 0 bases and J by 0 bases, with 12 bases between the two germline ends. CDR3 loop: CASSQDGVGGSYNEQFF. CDR3 bases: TGCGCCAGCAGCCAAGATGGCGTGGGGGGCTCCTACAATGAGCAGTTCTTC.

The DNA for the CDR3 is TGCGCCAGCAGTGTTCCCGGACGGGGAGCCGACGAGCAGTACTTC. Protein sequence: CASSVPGRGADEQYF. The gene calls are TRBV10-2 and TRBJ2-7, with D maybe TRBD2 (5 bases). V lost 4 bases and J lost 5, with 18 bases in between. Germline assignment: CDR1 WSHSY and CDR2 SAAADI. CDR3 length equals 15 residues.

This clonotype was seen a handful of times. The gene calls are TRBV7-2 and TRBJ1-5, with D unclear. The germline V and J ends were trimmed by 2 bases and 4 bases, with 6 bases remaining between them. CDR1 is SGHTA, CDR2 FQGNSA, per germline. The CDR3 totals 13 residues. Here the CDR3 reads CASSLSLNQPQHF. The CDR3 DNA reads TGTGCCAGCAGCTTAAGCCTTAATCAGCCCCAGCATTTT.

This clonotype showed up just a few times. This chain links TRBV4-2 with TRBJ2-1; no reliable D call. V lost 5 bases to trimming and J lost 7 bases, with 12 bases between them. Germline V gene lookup returns CDR1 LGHNA and CDR2 YNFKEQ. The CDR3 covers 13 residues. The CDR3 here is CASSDSLSNEQFF. CDR3 bases: TGTGCCAGCAGCGATTCCTTGAGTAATGAGCAGTTCTTC.

As concerns this clonotype: The junction departs from germline at one end; a sequencing error may be responsible. The genes are TRBV6-1 and TRBJ2-5; TRBD1 matches at 12 bases. Germline CDR1 reads MNHNS; CDR2 reads SASEGT. The CDR3 is 17 amino acids. The CDR3 is CASSESSGQGAWETQYF. CDR3 bases: TGTGCTAGCAGTGAAAGTTCGGGACAGGGGGCTTGGGAGACCCAGTACTTC.

The chain employs TRBV29-1 and TRBJ2-7; TRBD1 agrees at 7 bases. This CDR3 has 12 residues. CDR1 and CDR2 (germline): SQVTM, ANQGSEA. Trimming cost V 8 bases and J 3 bases; bases outside gene matches: 7. CDR3 region: CSYRDSLYEQYF. CDR3 DNA: TGCAGCTACCGGGACAGCCTCTACGAGCAGTACTTC.

This rearrangement joins TRBV19 to TRBJ1-2, with 12 bases matching TRBD1. The CDR3 sequence is 16 residues long. Germline CDR1 and CDR2: LNHDA and SQIVND (reference sequence). With 5 bases clipped from V and 8 bases from J, the junction kept 12 bases outside the gene matches. CDR3 sequence (DNA): TGTGCCAGTAGTTTACACACGGGACAGGGGGCGCGGGGCTACACCTTC. Protein product: CASSLHTGQGARGYTF.

The gene calls are TRBV9 and TRBJ2-5; 7 positions match TRBD1. CDR1 and CDR2 (germline): SGDLS, YYNGEE. This CDR3 has 13 amino acids. Unmatched junction bases numbered 5, after V lost 7 bases and J lost 2 bases. The CDR3 loop is CASGPGQQETQYF. In nucleotides, the CDR3 is TGTGCCAGCGGGCCGGGACAGCAAGAGACCCAGTACTTC. Full variable domain (missing parts from reference TRBV9 and TRBJ2-5): DSGVTQTPKHLITATGQRVTLRCSPRSGDLSVYWYQQSLDQGLQFLIQYYNGEERAKGNILERFSAQQFPDLHSELNLSSLELGDSALYFCASGPGQQETQYFGPGTRLLVL.

The J gene is TRBJ1-4, the V gene TRBV15; maybe TRBD1 (5 bases). Germline loops: CDR1 LNHNV, CDR2 YYDKDF (reference sequence). Trimming took off 1 base at V and 5 bases at J, with 14 bases between the two ends. The CDR3 extends over 16 amino acids. For the CDR3, the DNA is TGTGCCACCAGCAGAGGGGGGGTCGACCGGAATGAAAAACTGTTTTTT. Protein sequence: CATSRGGVDRNEKLFF.

CDR3 DNA: TGCGCCAGCAGCCAAGTGCGCACAGATACGCAGTATTTT. This gives the protein CASSQVRTDTQYF. This chain connects TRBV4-1 to TRBJ2-3, with D unresolved. This CDR3 has 13 amino acids. Germline values: CDR1 MGHRA, CDR2 YSYEKL. The ends were cut back, 1 base at V and 1 base at J, with 3 bases in the middle.

In its sample, this clonotype was seen a few times. The chain uses TRBV4-3 and TRBJ1-4; no firm D call. The germline CDR1 and CDR2 sequences are LGHNA and YSLEER. V was cut by 4 bases and J by 8 bases, with 14 bases left in between. CDR3 size: 14 residues. The CDR3 DNA follows: TGCGCCAGCAGCCCGCGGCCGGTTGGGGAAAAACTGTTTTTT. It specifies CASSPRPVGEKLFF.

This rearrangement joins TRBV4-3 to TRBJ2-5; 8 bases match TRBD1. The end of the DNA aligns better with TRBJ2-7, so the J call may be wrong. Germline V gene data show CDR1 as LGHNA and CDR2 as YSLEER. The CDR3 extends over 14 amino acids. CDR3 sequence: CASSQQTGAYEQYF. CDR3 bases: TGCGCCAGCAGCCAACAGACAGGGGCCTACGAGCAGTACTTC.

The chain employs TRBV7-9 and TRBJ2-5, with no clear D. The V and J ends lost 0 bases and 1 base respectively, with 9 bases between them. The CDR3 runs to 15 residues. Germline V gene sequence: CDR1 SEHNR, CDR2 FQNEAQ (reference sequence). The DNA of the CDR3 is TGTGCCAGCAGCTTAGCGGTGGCAGGCCAAGAGACCCAGTACTTC. This sequence encodes CASSLAVAGQETQYF.

The chain has TRBV28 and TRBJ2-5, with 9 bases identical to TRBD1. The CDR3 has 16 amino acids. Germline assignment: CDR1 MDHEN and CDR2 SYDVKM. Trimming at V came to 4 bases and at J to 2 bases, leaving 8 bases not matched to a gene. The chain's CDR3 is CASSSPLDRGQETQYF. The CDR3 bases are TGTGCCAGCAGTTCTCCCTTAGACAGGGGGCAAGAGACCCAGTACTTC. Looking up the rest from reference TRBV28 and TRBJ2-5 gives the full variable domain: DVKVTQSSRYLVKRTGEKVFLECVQDMDHENMFWYRQDPGLGLRLIYFSYDVKMKEKGDIPEGYSVSREKKERFSLILESASTNQTSMYLCASSSPLDRGQETQYFGPGTRLLVL.

The J gene is TRBJ1-1, the V gene TRBV18; no clear D. CDR3 length: 14 residues. CDR1 is KGHSH, CDR2 LQKENI, per germline. V shed 3 bases and J shed 0 bases, with 8 bases lying between them. CDR3 amino acids: CASSPQSLNTEAFF. CDR3 coding DNA: TGTGCCAGCTCACCGCAAAGTCTGAACACTGAAGCTTTCTTT.

The chain carries TRBV15 and TRBJ2-2; no firm D call. Germline CDR1 LNHNV, CDR2 YYDKDF (reference sequence). V was pared by 0 bases and J by 8 bases, with 19 bases between. There are 17 residues in the CDR3. The DNA for the CDR3 is TGTGCCACCAGCAGAGATCTTCGAGTCAATGAAAAGGGGGAGCTGTTTTTT. This translates into CATSRDLRVNEKGELFF.

This clonotype was picked up a small number of times. The chain links TRBV7-2 to TRBJ2-5, with D possibly TRBD1 on 6 matching bases. V lost 0 bases to trimming and J lost 2 bases, with 22 bases between them. CDR3 length: 19 amino acids. Germline CDR1 SGHTA, CDR2 FQGNSA. The CDR3 sequence: CASSLAAGVWMSGQETQYF. CDR3 DNA: TGTGCCAGCAGCTTAGCTGCAGGGGTGTGGATGTCCGGGCAAGAGACCCAGTACTTC.

J is TRBJ2-7 and V is TRBV30, with D perhaps TRBD2 (5 bases). The DNA end favors TRBJ2-5, so the J call may be wrong. CDR3 size: 12 residues. The germline V gene has CDR1 GTSNPN and CDR2 SVGIG (reference sequence). CDR3 nucleotides: TGTGCCTGGAGTGGAGGGTTGGAGACCCAGTACTTC. It encodes CAWSGGLETQYF.

Many counts were recorded for this clonotype. The gene calls are TRBV7-2 and TRBJ1-2; D is ambiguous. The CDR3 runs to 13 residues. Looked up from germline, CDR1 is SGHTA and CDR2 is FQGNSA. The ends were cut back, 4 bases at V and 4 bases at J, with 10 bases in the middle. CDR3 region: CASSSDFGYGYTF. CDR3 sequence (DNA): TGTGCCAGCAGCTCCGATTTCGGCTATGGCTACACCTTC.

The CDR3 reads CASSLDPGTDTQYF. The CDR3 DNA sequence: TGTGCCAGCAGCTTAGATCCGGGCACAGATACGCAGTATTTT. This chain uses TRBV7-6 with TRBJ2-3; D not certain. Germline V gives CDR1 SGHVS, CDR2 FNYEAQ. V was clipped by 1 base and J by 1 base, with 6 bases between them. CDR3 length equals 14 residues.

The chain has TRBV20-1 and TRBJ1-1; TRBD1 is a possible D gene (5 bases). The germline V and J ends were trimmed by 6 bases and 1 base, with 18 bases remaining between them. This CDR3 spans 15 amino acids. The V gene's germline CDR1 is DFQATT and CDR2 SNEGSKA (reference sequence). The CDR3 loop is CSAPTVTSSNTEAFF. CDR3 sequence (DNA): TGCAGTGCCCCGACAGTGACCTCCTCGAACACTGAAGCTTTCTTT.

This chain connects TRBV5-5 to TRBJ1-2, with D hard to call. Trimming stripped 0 bases from V and 5 bases from J, with 8 bases between. The CDR3 runs 13 residues. Germline lookup yields CDR1 SGHKS and CDR2 YYEKEE (reference sequence). CDR3 DNA sequence: TGTGCCAGCAGCTTGGAGTGGAATTATGGCTACACCTTC. As protein: CASSLEWNYGYTF. The full variable domain, in which reference TRBV5-5 and TRBJ1-2 provide the parts outside the CDR3, is DAGVTQSPTHLIKTRGQQVTLRCSPISGHKSVSWYQQVLGQGPQFIFQYYEKEERGRGNFPDRFSARQFPNYSSELNVNALLLGDSALYLCASSLEWNYGYTFGSGTRLTVV.

The rearrangement links TRBV18 to TRBJ2-5, with D unresolved. The CDR3 extends over 14 amino acids. The germline V gene encodes CDR1 KGHSH and CDR2 LQKENI. V lost 3 bases to trimming and J lost 2 bases, with 10 bases between them. This CDR3 reads CASSPPSLQETQYF. The CDR3 coding sequence is TGTGCCAGCTCACCGCCCAGCTTACAAGAGACCCAGTACTTC.

The rearrangement joins TRBV4-3 to TRBJ2-1; TRBD2 aligns across 10 bases. Trimming at V came to 0 bases and at J to 5 bases, leaving 7 bases not matched to a gene. Germline values: CDR1 LGHNA, CDR2 YSLEER. This CDR3 spans 17 amino acids. CDR3 amino acids: CASSQDAASGGNNEQFF. The CDR3 nucleotides are TGCGCCAGCAGCCAAGATGCGGCTAGCGGGGGAAACAATGAGCAGTTCTTC.

The chain recombines TRBV3-1 with TRBJ1-1; D might be TRBD1 (6 bases). The V end lost 5 bases, the J end lost 6 bases, and 10 bases lay between the germline ends. The germline gives CDR1 LGHDT, CDR2 YNNKEL (reference sequence). CDR3 length: 12 amino acids. This CDR3 is CASSTNRAEAFF. CDR3 DNA: TGTGCCAGCAGCACGAACAGGGCTGAAGCTTTCTTT.

This clonotype appeared many times. The V and J genes are TRBV5-1 and TRBJ2-7; TRBD1 is a possible D gene (6 bases). Trimming shortened V by 4 bases and J by 3 bases, and 11 bases separated the two germline ends. Germline V gives CDR1 SGHRS, CDR2 YFSETQ. This CDR3 is built from 13 residues. CDR3 residues: CASSTAGVYEQYF. CDR3 sequence (DNA): TGCGCCAGCAGCACCGCAGGGGTCTACGAGCAGTACTTC. Complete variable domain (other parts from reference TRBV5-1 and TRBJ2-7): KAGVTQTPRYLIKTRGQQVTLSCSPISGHRSVSWYQQTPGQGLQFLFEYFSETQRNKGNFPGRFSGRQFSNSRSEMNVSTLELGDSALYLCASSTAGVYEQYFGPGTRLTVT.

The chain recombines TRBV2 with TRBJ2-3; TRBD2 agrees at 12 bases. The CDR3 has 15 residues. V lost 7 bases to trimming and J lost 2 bases; unmatched junction nucleotides: 4. Germline values: CDR1 SNHLY, CDR2 FYNNEI. The DNA for the CDR3 is TGTGCCAGCAACCGACTAGCGGGAGACACAGATACGCAGTATTTT. The encoded protein is CASNRLAGDTDTQYF.

This CDR3 is CASSLQDPNTEAFF. DNA of the CDR3: TGCGCCAGCAGCCTACAGGATCCGAACACTGAAGCTTTCTTT. This chain joins TRBV5-1 and TRBJ1-1, with a weak D call TRBD1 (5 bases). This CDR3 comprises 14 residues. The V and J ends lost 4 bases and 1 base respectively, with 11 bases between them. Germline CDR1 and CDR2: SGHRS and YFSETQ.

To note about this clonotype: This sequence may be a read error, since a much larger clone differs from it by one base. This rearrangement joins TRBV28 to TRBJ2-7; 7 bases align to TRBD1. Germline values: CDR1 MDHEN, CDR2 SYDVKM. V lost 10 bases to trimming and J lost 1 base; unmatched junction nucleotides: 16. The CDR3 is made up of 16 amino acids. In DNA, the CDR3 is TGTGCCAACAGCCCAATGGGCAGGGGGACGTCCTACGAGCAGTACTTC. Translated, it gives CANSPMGRGTSYEQYF. Full variable domain (rest looked up from reference TRBV28 and TRBJ2-7): DVKVTQSSRYLVKRTGEKVFLECVQDMDHENMFWYRQDPGLGLRLIYFSYDVKMKEKGDIPEGYSVSREKKERFSLILESASTNQTSMYLCANSPMGRGTSYEQYFGPGTRLTVT.

The chain recombines TRBV5-1 with TRBJ2-5; 12 bases align to TRBD2. Germline lookup yields CDR1 SGHRS and CDR2 YFSETQ. This CDR3 has 15 residues. V was pared by 3 bases and J by 5 bases, with 5 bases of the junction left unmatched. CDR3 amino acids: CASSSPGTSGETQYF. The CDR3 bases are TGCGCCAGCAGCTCGCCCGGGACTAGCGGGGAGACCCAGTACTTC. The full variable domain, with the rest looked up from reference TRBV5-1 and TRBJ2-5, is KAGVTQTPRYLIKTRGQQVTLSCSPISGHRSVSWYQQTPGQGLQFLFEYFSETQRNKGNFPGRFSGRQFSNSRSEMNVSTLELGDSALYLCASSSPGTSGETQYFGPGTRLLVL.